The 27 T cell receptor beta chains presented below share a single source sample, sequenced in a study of shared T cell receptors in the human thymus. Repertoires were generated with immunoSEQ multiplex PCR, while TCRdb's copy carries only in-frame clones and drops some. The sample shows about 660,000 clones, roughly 88% of them seen only once. These same records also appear under a second study, on human thymus T cells.

The specimen was thymocytes. The receptor set was obtained from a boy younger than two with a congenital heart defect.

The J gene is TRBJ2-7, the V gene TRBV7-2; 8 nucleotides line up with TRBD2. CDR3 length: 17 amino acids. Trimming cost V 1 base and J 2 bases; bases outside gene matches: 10. The germline V gene has CDR1 SGHTA and CDR2 FQGNSA. The CDR3: CASSLDWDSGTTYEQYF. The CDR3 bases are TGTGCCAGCAGCTTAGATTGGGATAGCGGGACCACCTACGAGCAGTACTTC.

The chain carries TRBV7-2 and TRBJ2-2, with a tentative D call TRBD1 (6 bases). The CDR3 consists of 17 residues. Trimming removed 5 bases from V and 3 bases from J, with 19 bases in between. The germline V gene has CDR1 SGHTA and CDR2 FQGNSA. The CDR3 DNA sequence: TGTGCCAGCAGCCCCCCCCAGCCAGGGGCATACACCGGGGAGCTGTTTTTT. Its translation: CASSPPQPGAYTGELFF.

This clone has only one observation. This chain joins TRBV5-1 and TRBJ2-2; D possibly corresponds to TRBD1 (6 bases). Germline lookup yields CDR1 SGHRS and CDR2 YFSETQ. This CDR3 contains 17 residues. With 5 bases removed from V and 4 bases from J, the gap between germline ends came to 21 bases. The CDR3 loop is CASRVRGRTIITGELFF. CDR3 DNA sequence: TGCGCCAGCAGAGTCAGGGGTAGAACGATTATCACCGGGGAGCTGTTTTTT.

The chain couples TRBV6-1 to TRBJ1-2; D is perhaps TRBD1 (5 bases). CDR1 and CDR2 (germline): MNHNS, SASEGT. The length of the CDR3 is 17 residues. The V and J ends lost 2 bases and 0 bases respectively, with 16 bases between them. Here the CDR3 reads CASSEMGGHRANYGYTF. For the CDR3, the DNA is TGTGCCAGCAGTGAAATGGGCGGACACAGAGCTAACTATGGCTACACCTTC.

The chain employs TRBV11-3 and TRBJ2-7; D may be TRBD1 (6 bases). The germline V and J ends were trimmed by 5 bases and 4 bases, with 21 bases remaining between them. The germline V gene has CDR1 SGHNT and CDR2 YENEEA. The CDR3 runs 16 residues. In nucleotides, the CDR3 is TGTGCCAGCAGCAACAACCAGGGGCAATTCCCTTACGAGCAGTACTTC. As protein: CASSNNQGQFPYEQYF. Together with reference TRBV11-3 and TRBJ2-7, the CDR3 gives the full variable domain: EAGVVQSPRYKIIEKKQPVAFWCNPISGHNTLYWYLQNLGQGPELLIRYENEEAVDDSQLPKDRFSAERLKGVDSTLKIQPAELGDSAVYLCASSNNQGQFPYEQYFGPGTRLTVT.

The chain recombines TRBV30 with TRBJ1-3; D is possibly TRBD1 (5 bases). Germline-derived CDR1 and CDR2 are GTSNPN and SVGIG (reference sequence). This CDR3 is built from 17 residues. With 0 bases removed from V and 0 bases from J, the gap between germline ends came to 15 bases. CDR3 protein: CAWSVGSWGDSGNTIYF. In DNA form, the CDR3 reads TGTGCCTGGAGTGTAGGATCTTGGGGGGACTCTGGAAACACCATATATTTT.

This chain links TRBV7-2 with TRBJ2-7; the match to TRBD2 covers 10 bases. The CDR3 is 14 amino acids. Germline V CDR1 and CDR2: SGHTA, FQGNSA. V shed 5 bases, J shed 4 bases, and the junction held 5 bases outside the gene matches. In DNA, the CDR3 is TGTGCCAGCAGCCCACCTAGCGGGAGTTACGAGCAGTACTTC. It specifies CASSPPSGSYEQYF.

The rearrangement joins TRBV6-6 to TRBJ2-7; 8 bases align to TRBD1. Germline-derived CDR1 and CDR2 are MNHNY and SVGAGI (reference sequence). There are 16 residues in the CDR3. J gave up 2 bases and V 2 bases, and 8 bases lay outside the gene matches. CDR3 DNA sequence: TGTGCCAGCAGTTACACCCAGACAGGGGAAACCTACGAGCAGTACTTC. It codes for CASSYTQTGETYEQYF.

V and J are TRBV28 and TRBJ1-5; 8 nucleotides align to TRBD1. The CDR3 is 18 residues long. Trimming cost V 6 bases and J 1 base; bases outside gene matches: 14. Germline lookup yields CDR1 MDHEN and CDR2 SYDVKM. The CDR3 nucleotides are TGTGCCAGCAGCCACCGAGCCCCCCAGGGGGCCAGCAATCAGCCCCAGCATTTT. It translates to CASSHRAPQGASNQPQHF.

The count of this clone is one. The germline gene is not matched at one end of the junction; a read error may be the cause. The V call is TRBV28, the J call TRBJ2-7; 8 nucleotides align to TRBD2. The CDR3 consists of 16 residues. CDR1 is MDHEN and CDR2 is SYDVKM in the germline V gene. CDR3 in DNA: TGTGCCAGCAGTTTATGGGTAGCGGGGCTCTCCTACGGGCAGTACTTC. Protein product: CASSLWVAGLSYGQYF.

The chain employs TRBV7-2 and TRBJ2-7, with D tentatively TRBD2 (5 bases). The CDR3 spans 14 residues. From germline, CDR1 is SGHTA and CDR2 FQGNSA. The germline V and J ends were trimmed by 6 bases and 6 bases, with 18 bases remaining between them. This chain's CDR3 is CASSQRGPSVEQYF. The CDR3 region has the DNA TGTGCCAGCAGTCAACGGGGTCCTAGTGTCGAGCAGTACTTC.

The rearrangement uses TRBV7-8 and TRBJ2-7; D may be TRBD2 (9 bases). Germline values: CDR1 SGHVS, CDR2 FQNEAQ. The CDR3 has 15 amino acids. V dropped 4 bases and J dropped 5 bases, with 18 bases sitting between them. CDR3 nucleotide sequence: TGTGCCAGCAGCTCAGGGGGCGGGAGGGCCCACGAGCAGTACTTC. Its translation is CASSSGGGRAHEQYF.

The sample holds a few counts of this clone. The DNA for the CDR3 is TGTGCCACCAGCACAGGCGGACTAGCGGGAGTGGGGAAGGAGCAGTACTTC. This translates into CATSTGGLAGVGKEQYF. The chain employs TRBV15 and TRBJ2-7; 13 bases match TRBD2. The J segment lost 7 bases and the V segment lost 4 bases, leaving 13 bases of the junction unmatched. The CDR3 sequence is 17 residues long. Germline V gene sequence: CDR1 LNHNV, CDR2 YYDKDF (reference sequence).

This sequence joins TRBV14 and TRBJ1-1, with a weak D call TRBD1 (5 bases). Germline CDR1 and CDR2: SGHDN and FVKESK. V lost 0 bases and J 9 bases, leaving 11 bases between the germline ends. The CDR3 has 13 amino acids. CDR3 nucleotide sequence: TGTGCCAGCAGCCAAGAGCAGGGTTTGCAAGCTTTCTTT. Translation: CASSQEQGLQAFF.

This sequence joins TRBV30 and TRBJ2-1, with 12 bases identical to TRBD2. This CDR3 comprises 15 residues. Germline lookup yields CDR1 GTSNPN and CDR2 SVGIG (reference sequence). The J segment lost 7 bases and the V segment lost 4 bases, leaving 8 bases of the junction unmatched. The CDR3 coding sequence is TGTGCCTGGAAACTACTAGCGGGAGGAAGGAATGAGCAGTTCTTC. It specifies CAWKLLAGGRNEQFF.

This chain connects TRBV30 to TRBJ1-4; D remains unclear. Germline assignment: CDR1 GTSNPN and CDR2 SVGIG (reference sequence). The CDR3 has 12 amino acids. V gave up 3 bases and J gave up 7 bases, with 9 bases separating them. The CDR3 coding sequence is TGTGCCTGGAGCCCATACAGTGAAAAACTGTTTTTT. Translation gives CAWSPYSEKLFF. The full variable domain, rest sourced from reference TRBV30 and TRBJ1-4, is SQTIHQWPATLVQPVGSPLSLECTVEGTSNPNLYWYRQAAGRGLQLLFYSVGIGQISSEVPQNLSASRPQDRQFILSSKKLLLSDSGFYLCAWSPYSEKLFFGSGTQLSVL.

As DNA, the CDR3 is TGTGCCAGCAGTTTACCGAGACAGGGGGCCTACGAGCAGTACTTC. Translating it yields CASSLPRQGAYEQYF. The chain has TRBV27 and TRBJ2-7, with 9 bases identical to TRBD1. Germline loops: CDR1 MNHEY, CDR2 SMNVEV (reference sequence). With V trimmed by 2 bases and J by 2 bases, 4 bases remained unmatched. The CDR3 covers 15 residues.

The chain combines TRBV5-1 with TRBJ1-4; 7 bases agree with TRBD1. Germline-derived CDR1 and CDR2 are SGHRS and YFSETQ. Trimming took 3 bases from V and 5 from J; bases not matched to a gene: 7. The CDR3 has 15 residues. CDR3 nucleotides: TGCGCCAGCAGCTGGATGGGACAGAAGAATGAAAAACTGTTTTTT. This translates into CASSWMGQKNEKLFF.

J is TRBJ1-3 and V is TRBV29-1, with a tentative D call TRBD1 (5 bases). The CDR3 covers 12 residues. The germline V and J ends were trimmed by 6 bases and 4 bases, with 10 bases remaining between them. Germline CDR1 is SQVTM and CDR2 is ANQGSEA. The CDR3 DNA reads as TGCAGCGTCAAGGACATAGGAAACACCATATATTTT. Translated: CSVKDIGNTIYF.

The rearrangement joins TRBV5-8 to TRBJ2-7; TRBD1 matches 7 bases. CDR1 and CDR2 from the germline V gene are SGHTS and YDEGEE. V lost 0 bases and J lost 2; bases outside the gene matches: 11. This CDR3 comprises 17 residues. CDR3 DNA sequence: TGTGCCAGCAGCTTGGATTGGGACAGCCGAGTCGCCTACGAGCAGTACTTC. As protein: CASSLDWDSRVAYEQYF. The whole variable domain, filled in from reference TRBV5-8 and TRBJ2-7, reads EAGVTQSPTHLIKTRGQQATLRCSPISGHTSVYWYQQALGLGLQFLLWYDEGEERNRGNFPPRFSGRQFPNYSSELNVNALELEDSALYLCASSLDWDSRVAYEQYFGPGTRLTVT.

CDR3 region: CASSVQGGRTEAFF. DNA for the CDR3: TGTGCCAGCAGCGTACAGGGGGGTAGGACTGAAGCTTTCTTT. V gene TRBV6-4 combines with J gene TRBJ1-1, with TRBD1 matching 8 bases. Per germline, CDR1 MRHNA and CDR2 SNTAGT. The CDR3 has 14 residues. V dropped 6 bases and J dropped 5; count of bases not matched to a gene: 8.

The chain uses TRBV29-1 and TRBJ2-3, with D perhaps TRBD1 (5 bases). CDR3 length: 15 residues. Deletions cut 4 bases from V and 4 bases from J, with 18 bases between. In germline, CDR1 is SQVTM, CDR2 ANQGSEA. The chain's CDR3 is CSVVTWGFRPDTQYF. The CDR3 DNA follows: TGCAGCGTTGTCACCTGGGGCTTCAGGCCAGATACGCAGTATTTT.

The V and J genes are TRBV5-4 and TRBJ2-3; TRBD2 is a possible D gene (5 bases). V gave up 0 bases and J gave up 4 bases, with 9 bases separating them. From germline, CDR1 is SGHNT and CDR2 YYREEE (reference sequence). This CDR3 has 14 residues. The CDR3 spells CASSLERAADTQYF. CDR3 bases: TGTGCCAGCAGCTTGGAGAGGGCCGCAGATACGCAGTATTTT.

This chain joins TRBV4-1 and TRBJ1-3, with no clear D. This CDR3 has 15 residues. V was pared by 1 base and J by 2 bases, with 9 bases between. Germline CDR1 is MGHRA and CDR2 is YSYEKL. For the CDR3, the DNA is TGCGCCAGCAGCCAAGTCGCTAAAACTGGAAACACCATATATTTT. Translating gives CASSQVAKTGNTIYF.

This chain uses TRBV7-8 with TRBJ2-2, with D perhaps TRBD1 (7 bases). Germline CDR1 is SGHVS and CDR2 is FQNEAQ. This CDR3 comprises 18 residues. With 3 bases removed from V and 4 bases from J, the gap between germline ends came to 21 bases. The CDR3 region is CASSFRGGWDSATGELFF. In DNA form, the CDR3 reads TGTGCCAGCAGCTTCAGAGGGGGCTGGGACTCGGCCACCGGGGAGCTGTTTTTT.

The chain carries TRBV11-2 and TRBJ2-1, with a possible D match to TRBD1 (5 bases). Germline values: CDR1 SGHAT, CDR2 FQNNGV. This CDR3 comprises 12 residues. V lost 2 bases and J lost 10, with 9 bases in between. The CDR3 protein is CASSLPNREQFF. CDR3 nucleotides: TGTGCCAGCAGCTTACCCAACAGGGAGCAGTTCTTC.

This clone was picked up a small number of times. The chain carries TRBV28 and TRBJ2-7; D is uncertain. The length of the CDR3 is 14 residues. V lost 3 bases, J lost 0 bases, and 9 bases lay in between. Germline V gene data show CDR1 as MDHEN and CDR2 as SYDVKM. CDR3 DNA: TGTGCCAGCAGTTTGGCCAGAATCTCCTACGAGCAGTACTTC. Its translation: CASSLARISYEQYF.